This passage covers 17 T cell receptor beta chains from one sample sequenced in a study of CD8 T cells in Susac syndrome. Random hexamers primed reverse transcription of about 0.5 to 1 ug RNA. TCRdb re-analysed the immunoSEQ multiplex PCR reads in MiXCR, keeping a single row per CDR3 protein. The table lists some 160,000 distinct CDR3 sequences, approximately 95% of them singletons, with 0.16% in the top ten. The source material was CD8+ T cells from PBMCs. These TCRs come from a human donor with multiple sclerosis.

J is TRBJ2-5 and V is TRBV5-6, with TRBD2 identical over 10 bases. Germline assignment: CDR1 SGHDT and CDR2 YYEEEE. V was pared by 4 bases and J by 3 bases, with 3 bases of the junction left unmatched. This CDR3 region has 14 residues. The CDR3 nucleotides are TGTGCCAGCAGCCCCGGACTAGCGGAAGAGACCCAGTACTTC. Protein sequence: CASSPGLAEETQYF.

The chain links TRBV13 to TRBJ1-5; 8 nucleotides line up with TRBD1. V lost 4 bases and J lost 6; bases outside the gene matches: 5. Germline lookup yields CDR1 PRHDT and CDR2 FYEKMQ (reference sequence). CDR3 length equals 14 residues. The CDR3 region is CASSYGRGLQPQHF. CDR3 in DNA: TGTGCCAGCAGCTACGGCAGGGGGCTTCAGCCCCAGCATTTT.

The CDR3 region has the DNA TGTGCCAGCAGCTTAACGGCCACTGAAGCTTTCTTT. This codes for CASSLTATEAFF. The chain links TRBV7-9 to TRBJ1-1; no clear D gene. V was shortened by 2 bases and J by 4 bases, with 5 bases between the two germline ends. This CDR3 region has 12 residues. Per germline, CDR1 SEHNR and CDR2 FQNEAQ (reference sequence).

CDR3: CASSAGTSGGETQYF. Here the CDR3 DNA reads TGTGCCAGCAGCGCCGGGACTAGCGGGGGAGAGACCCAGTACTTC. The rearrangement links TRBV9 to TRBJ2-5, with 14 bases lining up with TRBD2. Germline lookup yields CDR1 SGDLS and CDR2 YYNGEE. J lost 4 bases, V lost 3 bases, and 2 bases had no gene match. The CDR3 sequence is 15 residues long.

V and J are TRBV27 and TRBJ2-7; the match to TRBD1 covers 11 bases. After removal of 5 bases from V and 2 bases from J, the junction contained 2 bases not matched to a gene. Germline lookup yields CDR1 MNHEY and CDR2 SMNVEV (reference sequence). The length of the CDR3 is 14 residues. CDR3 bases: TGTGCCAGCAGTGTGGGACAGGGGGCCTACGAGCAGTACTTC. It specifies CASSVGQGAYEQYF.

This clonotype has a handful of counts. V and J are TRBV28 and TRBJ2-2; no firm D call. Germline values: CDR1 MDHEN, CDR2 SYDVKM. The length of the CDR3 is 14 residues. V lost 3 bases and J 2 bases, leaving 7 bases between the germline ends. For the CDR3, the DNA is TGTGCCAGCAGTTTGGAACAAAACACCGGGGAGCTGTTTTTT. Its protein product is CASSLEQNTGELFF.

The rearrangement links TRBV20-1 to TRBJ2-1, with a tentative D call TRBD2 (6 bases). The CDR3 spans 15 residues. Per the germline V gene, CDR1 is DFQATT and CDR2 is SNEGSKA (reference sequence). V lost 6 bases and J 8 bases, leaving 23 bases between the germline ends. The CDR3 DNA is TGCAGTGCGACCCCCCCGGGGGTGCTCCGGTATGAGCAGTTCTTC. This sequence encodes CSATPPGVLRYEQFF.

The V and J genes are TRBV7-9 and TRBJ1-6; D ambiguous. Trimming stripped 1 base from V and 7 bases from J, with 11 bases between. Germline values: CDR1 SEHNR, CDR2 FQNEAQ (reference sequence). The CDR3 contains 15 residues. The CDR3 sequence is CASSLGRPVNSPLHF. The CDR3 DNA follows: TGTGCCAGCAGCTTAGGGCGCCCGGTAAATTCACCCCTCCACTTT.

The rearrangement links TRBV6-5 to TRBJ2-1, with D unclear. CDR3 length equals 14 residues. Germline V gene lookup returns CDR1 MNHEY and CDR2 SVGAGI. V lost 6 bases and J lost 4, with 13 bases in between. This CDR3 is CASSPSRGYNEQFF. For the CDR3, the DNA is TGTGCCAGCAGCCCCAGCAGAGGATACAATGAGCAGTTCTTC.

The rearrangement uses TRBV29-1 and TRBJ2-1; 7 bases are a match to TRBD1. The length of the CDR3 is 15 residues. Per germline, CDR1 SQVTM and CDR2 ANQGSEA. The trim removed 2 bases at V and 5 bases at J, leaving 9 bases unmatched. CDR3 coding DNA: TGCAGCGTTGAAACTGGGACAGAATCCCACAATGAGCAGTTCTTC. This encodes CSVETGTESHNEQFF.

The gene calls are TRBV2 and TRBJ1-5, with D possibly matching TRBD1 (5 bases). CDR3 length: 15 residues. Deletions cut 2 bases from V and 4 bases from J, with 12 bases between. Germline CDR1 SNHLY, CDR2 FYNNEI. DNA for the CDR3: TGTGCCAGCAGTGAAAATGGGGCAGGGAATCAGCCCCAGCATTTT. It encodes CASSENGAGNQPQHF.

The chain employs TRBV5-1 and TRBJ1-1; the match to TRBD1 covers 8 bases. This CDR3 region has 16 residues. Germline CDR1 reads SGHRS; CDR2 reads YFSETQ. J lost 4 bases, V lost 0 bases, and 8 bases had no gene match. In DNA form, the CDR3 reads TGCGCCAGCAGCTTGGGGCCCAGGGGGCTCGGCACTGAAGCTTTCTTT. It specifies CASSLGPRGLGTEAFF.

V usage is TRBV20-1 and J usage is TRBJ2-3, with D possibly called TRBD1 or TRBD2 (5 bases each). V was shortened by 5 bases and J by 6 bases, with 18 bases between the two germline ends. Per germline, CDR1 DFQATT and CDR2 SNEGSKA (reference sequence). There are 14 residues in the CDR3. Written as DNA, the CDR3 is TGCAGTGCTCACTCGACGGGGCTGGTCGATACGCAGTATTTT. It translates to CSAHSTGLVDTQYF.

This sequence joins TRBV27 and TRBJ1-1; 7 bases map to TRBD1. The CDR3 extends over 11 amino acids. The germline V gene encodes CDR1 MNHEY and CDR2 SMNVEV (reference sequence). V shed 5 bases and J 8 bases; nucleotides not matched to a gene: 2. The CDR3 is CASSKGAEAFF. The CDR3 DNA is TGTGCCAGCAGTAAGGGGGCCGAAGCTTTCTTT.

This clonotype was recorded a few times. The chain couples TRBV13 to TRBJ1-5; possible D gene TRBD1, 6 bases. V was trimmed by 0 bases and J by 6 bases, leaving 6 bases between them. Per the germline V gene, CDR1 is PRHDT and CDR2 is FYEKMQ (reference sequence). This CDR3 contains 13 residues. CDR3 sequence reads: CASSLGGAQPQHF. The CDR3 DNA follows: TGTGCCAGCAGCTTAGGGGGGGCTCAGCCCCAGCATTTT.

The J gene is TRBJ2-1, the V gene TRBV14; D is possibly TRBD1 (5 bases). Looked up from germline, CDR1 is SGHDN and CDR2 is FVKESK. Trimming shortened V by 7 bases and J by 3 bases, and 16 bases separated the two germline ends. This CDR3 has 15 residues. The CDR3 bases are TGTGCCAGCAACCAGGGCTCTTTCATCTACAATGAGCAGTTCTTC. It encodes CASNQGSFIYNEQFF.

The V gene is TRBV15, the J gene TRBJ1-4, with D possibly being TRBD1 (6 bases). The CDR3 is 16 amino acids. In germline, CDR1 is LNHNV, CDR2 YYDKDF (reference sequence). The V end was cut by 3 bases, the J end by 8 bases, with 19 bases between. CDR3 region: CATSRRREGEGEKLFF. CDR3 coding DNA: TGTGCCACCAGCAGGAGACGAGAGGGGGAAGGGGAAAAACTGTTTTTT. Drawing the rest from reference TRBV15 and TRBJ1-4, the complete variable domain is DAMVIQNPRYQVTQFGKPVTLSCSQTLNHNVMYWYQQKSSQAPKLLFHYYDKDFNNEADTPDNFQSRRPNTSFCFLDIRSPGLGDTAMYLCATSRRREGEGEKLFFGSGTQLSVL.